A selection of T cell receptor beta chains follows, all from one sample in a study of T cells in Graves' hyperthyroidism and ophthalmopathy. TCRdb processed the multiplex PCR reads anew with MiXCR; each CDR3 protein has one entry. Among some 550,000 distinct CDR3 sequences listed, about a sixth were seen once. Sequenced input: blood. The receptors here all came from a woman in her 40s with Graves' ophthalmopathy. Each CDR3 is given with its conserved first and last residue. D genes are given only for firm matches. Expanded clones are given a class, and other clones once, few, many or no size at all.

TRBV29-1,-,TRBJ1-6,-,TGCAGCGTTGGTGAGAATTCACCCCTCCACTTT,CSVGENSPLHF
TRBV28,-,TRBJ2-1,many,TGTGCCAGCAACTACGGCTTATACAATGAGCAGTTCTTC,CASNYGLYNEQFF
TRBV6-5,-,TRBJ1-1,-,TGTGCCAGCAGGTCTGCTATAACTGAAGCTTTCTTT,CASRSAITEAFF
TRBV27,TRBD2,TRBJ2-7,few,TGTGCCAGCAGTTCGGGCCTAGCGGCTCCCTACGAGCAGTACTTC,CASSSGLAAPYEQYF
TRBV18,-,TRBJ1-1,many,TGTGCCAGCTCACCGAACAGGGACCTGAACACTGAAGCTTTCTTT,CASSPNRDLNTEAFF
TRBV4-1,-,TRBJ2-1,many,TGCGCCAGCAGCCAAGGTTCCGGACTCCTCTACAATGAGCAGTTCTTC,CASSQGSGLLYNEQFF
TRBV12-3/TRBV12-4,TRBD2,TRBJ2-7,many,TGTGCCAGCAGTTCCACCTGGGGGGGCTACGAGCAGTACTTC,CASSSTWGGYEQYF
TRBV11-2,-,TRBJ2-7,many,TGTGCCAGCAGCCCCCGGGGGGCGGGCGGATTCTACAACGAGCAGTACTTC,CASSPRGAGGFYNEQYF
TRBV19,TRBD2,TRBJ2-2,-,TGTGCCAGTAGTATGAGCGGGATAAACACCGGGGAGCTGTTTTTT,CASSMSGINTGELFF
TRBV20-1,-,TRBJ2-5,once,TGCAGTGTCTCCCAAGGCCCCGAACGGGAGACCCAGTACTTC,CSVSQGPERETQYF
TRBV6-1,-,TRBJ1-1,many,TGTGCCAGCAAGGTGGGATTTGGGAACACTGAAGCTTTCTTT,CASKVGFGNTEAFF
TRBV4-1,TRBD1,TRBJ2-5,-,TGCGCCGGCAGGGGACAGGAAGAGACCCAGTACTTC,CAGRGQEETQYF